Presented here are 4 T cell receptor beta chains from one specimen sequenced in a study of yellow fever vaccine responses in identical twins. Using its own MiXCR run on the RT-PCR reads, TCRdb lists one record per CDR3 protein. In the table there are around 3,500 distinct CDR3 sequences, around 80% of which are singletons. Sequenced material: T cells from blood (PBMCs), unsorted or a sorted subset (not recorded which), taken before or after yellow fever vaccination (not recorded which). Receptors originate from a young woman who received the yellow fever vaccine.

CDR3 region: CASSLAGGGANEQFF. The CDR3 region has the DNA TGTGCCAGCAGTTTAGCTGGCGGGGGGGCCAATGAGCAGTTCTTC. The chain carries TRBV12-3 or TRBV12-4 and TRBJ2-1; 9 bases are shared with TRBD2. The CDR3 length is 15 residues. V trimming: 0 bases; J trimming: 6 bases; junction bases outside the gene matches: 3.

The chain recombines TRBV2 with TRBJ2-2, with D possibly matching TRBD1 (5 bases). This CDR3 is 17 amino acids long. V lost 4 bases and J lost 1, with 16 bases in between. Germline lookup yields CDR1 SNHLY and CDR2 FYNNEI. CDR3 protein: CASSAAGGHVNTGELFF. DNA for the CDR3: TGTGCCAGCAGTGCCGCTGGCGGACACGTGAACACCGGGGAGCTGTTTTTT. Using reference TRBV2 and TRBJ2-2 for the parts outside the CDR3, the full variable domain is EPEVTQTPSHQVTQMGQEVILRCVPISNHLYFYWYRQILGQKVEFLVSFYNNEISEKSEIFDDQFSVERPDGSNFTLKIRSTKLEDSAMYFCASSAAGGHVNTGELFFGEGSRLTVL.

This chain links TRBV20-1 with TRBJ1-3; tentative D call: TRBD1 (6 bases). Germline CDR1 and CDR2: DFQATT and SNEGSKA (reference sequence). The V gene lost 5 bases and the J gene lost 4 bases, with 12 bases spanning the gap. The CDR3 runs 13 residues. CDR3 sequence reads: CSAQQGPGNTIYF. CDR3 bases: TGCAGTGCTCAACAGGGACCCGGAAACACCATATATTTT.

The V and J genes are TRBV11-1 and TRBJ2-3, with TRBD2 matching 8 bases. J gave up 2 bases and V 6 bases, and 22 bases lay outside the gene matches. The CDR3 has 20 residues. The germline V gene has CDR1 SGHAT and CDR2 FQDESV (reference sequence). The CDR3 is CASRPAGRGGPREVTDTQYF. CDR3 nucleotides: TGTGCCAGCAGGCCAGCGGGTCGCGGGGGGCCCCGAGAGGTCACAGATACGCAGTATTTT.